The sequence of this T cell receptor (beta chain) was determined in a study of blood T cell repertoires in COVID-19. CDR3 length: 14 amino acids. Germline V gene lookup returns CDR1 MDHEN and CDR2 SYDVKM. V dropped 3 bases and J dropped 1 base, with 8 bases sitting between them. As for this clone: Other DNA sequences in this specimen translate into the identical CDR3.

Authors' analysis steps: Reference gene primer amplification gave estimated nucleated cell counts. Here immunoSEQ multiplex PCR was the method, and the copy in TCRdb shows in-frame clones only, minus some. V and J calls and clone size come straight from that table; D and trimming were deduced from the DNA. The sample lists about 160,000 clones; more than 80% were seen once. The sample consisted of peripheral blood. The sequence came from a man in his late teens or twenties with COVID-19, enrolled during active disease. V usage is TRBV28 and J usage is TRBJ2-3; D is unresolved. The CDR3 region is CASSLRSRTDTQYF. The CDR3 DNA follows: TGTGCCAGCAGTTTGAGGTCTCGCACAGATACGCAGTATTTT.